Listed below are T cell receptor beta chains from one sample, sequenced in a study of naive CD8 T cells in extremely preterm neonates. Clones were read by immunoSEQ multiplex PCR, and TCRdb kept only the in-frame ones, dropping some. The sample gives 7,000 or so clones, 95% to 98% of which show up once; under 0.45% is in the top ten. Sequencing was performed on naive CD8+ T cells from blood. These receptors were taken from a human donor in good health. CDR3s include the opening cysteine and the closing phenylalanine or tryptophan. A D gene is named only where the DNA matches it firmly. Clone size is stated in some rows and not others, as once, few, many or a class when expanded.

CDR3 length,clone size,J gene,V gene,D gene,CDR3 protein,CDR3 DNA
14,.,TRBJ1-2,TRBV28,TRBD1,CASSLTGTDYGYTF,TGTGCCAGCAGTTTGACGGGGACAGACTATGGCTACACCTTC
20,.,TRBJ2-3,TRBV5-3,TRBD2,CARSLLSSGGAFHPPDTQYF,TGTGCCAGAAGCTTGTTGAGTAGCGGGGGGGCCTTCCACCCTCCAGATACGCAGTATTTT
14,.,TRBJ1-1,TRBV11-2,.,CASRLTGPGTEAFF,TGTGCCAGCAGGTTGACAGGCCCCGGGACTGAAGCTTTCTTT
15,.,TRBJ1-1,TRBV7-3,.,CASSVSHTEKTEAFF,TGTGCCAGCAGCGTCAGCCACACAGAAAAAACTGAAGCTTTCTTT
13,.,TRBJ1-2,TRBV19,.,CASSTGVAYGYTF,TGTGCCAGTAGTACGGGGGTGGCCTATGGCTACACCTTC
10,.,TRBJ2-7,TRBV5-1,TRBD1,CATRGLEQYF,TGCGCCACCAGGGGGCTCGAGCAGTACTTC
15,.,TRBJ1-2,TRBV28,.,CASSWGTGSNYGYTF,TGTGCCAGCAGTTGGGGAACAGGATCCAACTATGGCTACACCTTC
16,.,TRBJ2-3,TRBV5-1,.,CASSLPAGQGTDTQYF,TGCGCCAGCAGCTTGCCTGCCGGGCAGGGTACAGATACGCAGTATTTT
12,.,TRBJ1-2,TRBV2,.,CASAGGGEGYTF,TGTGCCAGCGCTGGGGGGGGCGAGGGCTACACCTTC
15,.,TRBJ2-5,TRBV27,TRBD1,CASSPWTGGQETQYF,TGTGCCAGCAGTCCCTGGACAGGTGGCCAAGAGACCCAGTACTTC
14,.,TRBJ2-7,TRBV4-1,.,CASSQGLQIYEQYF,TGCGCCAGCAGCCAAGGGCTACAGATCTACGAGCAGTACTTC
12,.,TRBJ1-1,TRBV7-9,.,CASSLGRVEAFF,TGTGCCAGCAGCTTAGGCAGGGTTGAAGCTTTCTTT
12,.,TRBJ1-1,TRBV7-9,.,CASSPAAGEAFF,TGTGCCAGCAGCCCAGCGGCCGGTGAAGCTTTCTTT
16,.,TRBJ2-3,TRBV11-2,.,CASSLGPARSTDTQYF,TGTGCCAGCAGCTTAGGGCCAGCGAGAAGCACAGATACGCAGTATTTT
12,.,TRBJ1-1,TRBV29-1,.,CSDTTGSSVAFF,TGCAGCGATACGACGGGTTCCTCTGTGGCTTTCTTT
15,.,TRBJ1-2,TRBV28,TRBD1,CASRLAPGQLYGYTF,TGTGCCAGCAGACTGGCCCCGGGACAGCTCTATGGCTACACCTTC
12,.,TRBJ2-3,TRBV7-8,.,CAVRDSLNTQYF,TGTGCCGTACGGGACTCCCTCAATACGCAGTATTTT
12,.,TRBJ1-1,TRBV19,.,CASSLGRTEAFF,TGTGCCAGTTCATTGGGGAGAACTGAAGCTTTCTTT
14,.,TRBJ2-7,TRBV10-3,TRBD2,CATGTSGGGGEQYF,TGTGCCACCGGGACTAGCGGGGGCGGAGGGGAGCAGTACTTC
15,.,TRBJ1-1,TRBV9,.,CASSVDRGFGTEAFF,TGTGCCAGCAGCGTAGATAGGGGATTCGGTACTGAAGCTTTCTTT
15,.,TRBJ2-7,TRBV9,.,CASSVGGGDHYEQYF,TGTGCCAGCAGCGTAGGGGGCGGGGACCACTACGAGCAGTACTTC
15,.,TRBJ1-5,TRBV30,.,CAWSVSPSLNQPQHF,TGTGCCTGGAGTGTAAGCCCGAGCCTCAATCAGCCCCAGCATTTT
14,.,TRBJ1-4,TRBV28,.,CASSFGAQAEKLFF,TGTGCCAGCAGTTTTGGGGCCCAAGCAGAAAAACTGTTTTTT
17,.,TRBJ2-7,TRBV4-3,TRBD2,CASSRGTSGGVAYEQYF,TGCGCCAGCAGCCGCGGGACGAGCGGGGGGGTCGCCTACGAGCAGTACTTC
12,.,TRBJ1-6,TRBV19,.,CASSTDSNPLHF,TGTGCCAGTAGTACCGACAGCAACCCCCTCCACTTT
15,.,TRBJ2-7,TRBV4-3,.,CASSQDFTGSYEQYF,TGCGCCAGCAGCCAAGATTTTACGGGGTCCTACGAGCAGTACTTC
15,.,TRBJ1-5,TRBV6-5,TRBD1,CASSQDRGSGQPQHF,TGTGCCAGCAGTCAGGACAGGGGAAGCGGTCAGCCCCAGCATTTT
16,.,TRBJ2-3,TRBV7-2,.,CASSLRGTEYTDTQYF,TGTGCCAGCAGCTTACGCGGGACAGAATATACAGATACGCAGTATTTT
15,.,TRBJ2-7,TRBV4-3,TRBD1,CASSQDPGQDYEQYF,TGCGCCAGCAGCCAAGACCCCGGACAGGACTACGAGCAGTACTTC
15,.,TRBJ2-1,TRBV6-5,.,CASSLTESSYNEQFF,TGTGCCAGCAGCCTTACAGAGAGCTCCTACAATGAGCAGTTCTTC
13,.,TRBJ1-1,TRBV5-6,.,CASSLGTGTEAFF,TGTGCCAGCAGCTTGGGGACGGGGACTGAAGCTTTCTTT
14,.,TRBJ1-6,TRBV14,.,CASSQSRGGSPLHF,TGTGCCAGCAGCCAGTCACGGGGGGGTTCACCCCTCCACTTT
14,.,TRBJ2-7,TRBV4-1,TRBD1,CASSPTGGTYEQYF,TGCGCCAGCAGCCCCACAGGGGGGACCTACGAGCAGTACTTC
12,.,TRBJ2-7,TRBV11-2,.,CASSLNFPEQYF,TGTGCCAGCAGCTTAAACTTTCCCGAGCAGTACTTC
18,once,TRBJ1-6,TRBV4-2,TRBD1,CASSQGTALLFYNSPLHF,TGTGCCAGCAGCCAGGGGACAGCACTCCTATTCTATAATTCACCCCTCCACTTT
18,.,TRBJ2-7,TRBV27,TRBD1,CASSPDGTGEVGPYEQYF,TGTGCCAGCAGCCCGGACGGGACAGGGGAAGTCGGTCCCTACGAGCAGTACTTC
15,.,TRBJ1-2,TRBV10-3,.,CAIMPGGLEGYGYTF,TGTGCCATCATGCCGGGGGGACTGGAAGGCTATGGCTACACCTTC
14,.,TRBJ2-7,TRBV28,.,CASSVSTGFYEQYF,TGTGCCAGCAGTGTTTCGACAGGCTTCTACGAGCAGTACTTC
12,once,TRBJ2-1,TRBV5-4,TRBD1,CASSSGTVEQFF,TGTGCCAGCAGCTCCGGGACAGTTGAGCAGTTCTTC
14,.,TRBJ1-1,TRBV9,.,CASSVEPGRPEAFF,TGTGCCAGCAGCGTAGAACCAGGTAGGCCAGAGGCTTTCTTT
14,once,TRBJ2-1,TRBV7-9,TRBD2,CASRGEQTYNEQFF,TGTGCCAGCCGGGGGGAACAGACCTACAATGAGCAGTTCTTC
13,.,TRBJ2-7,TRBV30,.,CAWSVQGGSEQYF,TGTGCCTGGAGTGTACAAGGGGGTAGCGAGCAGTACTTC
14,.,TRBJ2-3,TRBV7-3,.,CASSSDYLTDTQYF,TGTGCCAGCAGCTCGGACTACCTCACAGATACGCAGTATTTT
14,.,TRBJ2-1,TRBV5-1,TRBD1,CASSWGTGGNEQFF,TGCGCCAGCAGCTGGGGGACAGGGGGCAATGAGCAGTTCTTC
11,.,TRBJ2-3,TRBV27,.,CASSFGDTQYF,TGTGCCAGCAGTTTCGGGGATACGCAGTATTTT
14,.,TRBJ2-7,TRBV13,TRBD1,CASSSETGLDEQYF,TGTGCCAGCAGCTCCGAGACAGGGTTGGACGAGCAGTACTTC
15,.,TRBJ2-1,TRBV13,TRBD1,CASIDGTGDYNEQFF,TGTGCCAGCATCGATGGGACAGGGGATTACAATGAGCAGTTCTTC
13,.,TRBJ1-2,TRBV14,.,CASSQYKGHGYTF,TGTGCCAGCAGCCAATACAAGGGGCATGGCTACACCTTC
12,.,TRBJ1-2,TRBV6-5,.,CASSLAGDGYTF,TGTGCCAGCAGCCTAGCGGGGGATGGCTACACCTTC
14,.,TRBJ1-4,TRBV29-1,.,CSVEDPEGGGGLFF,TGCAGCGTTGAAGATCCAGAGGGAGGTGGTGGACTGTTTTTT
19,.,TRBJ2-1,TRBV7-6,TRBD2,CASSFPMGPSGLSYNEQFF,TGTGCCAGCAGCTTCCCGATGGGTCCTAGCGGGTTATCCTACAATGAGCAGTTCTTC
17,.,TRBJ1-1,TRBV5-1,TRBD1,CASSLRSSGTGGTEAFF,TGCGCCAGCAGCTTACGCTCATCCGGGACAGGGGGCACTGAAGCTTTCTTT
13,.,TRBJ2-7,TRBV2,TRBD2,CASSRAGTYEQYF,TGTGCCAGCAGCAGAGCGGGAACCTACGAGCAGTACTTC